The sample holds one count of the clone carrying this TCR beta chain. The data were obtained in a study of shared clonotypes between healthy human individuals. Study context: There were three CD4 naive, three CD4 memory, two CD8 naive and one CD8 memory plates per donor.

Sequencing was performed with immunoSEQ multiplex PCR; in TCRdb, only in-frame clones are kept and a portion is missing. The repertoire holds approximately 2.3 million clones, with more than 85% as singletons. V shed 6 bases, J shed 12 bases, and the junction held 14 bases outside the gene matches. The CDR3 covers 15 residues. CDR1 and CDR2 from the germline V gene are SGHVS and FQNEAQ. Specimen: naive CD4+ T cells from PBMCs. The sample's subset: CD45RA+ positively selected. The TCR originated in a man between 18 and 29 years old in good health. Some clones in this sample may be carry-over from other donors' samples. The chain is built from TRBV7-8 and TRBJ1-4, with TRBD1 identical over 9 bases. The CDR3 sequence is CASRPGRDRVYELFF. In DNA, the CDR3 is TGTGCCAGCAGACCGGGTCGGGACAGGGTTTATGAACTGTTTTTT.